This note documents a single TCR beta chain sequence. This may be a read error: a much more frequent sequence differs by one nucleotide. From roughly 21-30 mg of unsorted bulk tissue, DNA and RNA were co-extracted together. This CDR3 is 14 amino acids long. CDR1 is SGHRS and CDR2 is YFSETQ in the germline V gene. Reverse transcription of 450 to 500 ng total RNA with a constant-region primer produced TCR beta cDNA. A slightly modified ARM-PCR protocol with three nested multiplex PCR rounds produced these TCR beta libraries. Primers for the first two PCR rounds were TRBV1-TRBV30 forward primers and a C-beta reverse primer (approximately 10 cycles per round). Each CDR3 protein is one row after TCRdb ran MiXCR on the multiplex PCR reads. The sample consists of about 120,000 distinct CDR3 sequences, around 70% of them appearing once. This entry belongs to a study of tumor-infiltrating lymphocytes in primary liver carcinoma. Overall study: The study enrolled male and female patients aged 30 to 69 years.

Sequences were obtained from tumor-adjacent normal liver tissue. The receptor was derived from a woman between 55 and 75 years old with primary liver carcinoma and hepatitis B virus infection. The chain carries TRBV5-1 and TRBJ2-7; D could derive from TRBD1 or TRBD2 (5 bases each). CDR3 DNA sequence: TGCGTCAGCAGCTTGGGGGACGCGGGCTACGAGCAGTACTTC. This gives the protein CVSSLGDAGYEQYF. Complete variable domain (other parts from reference TRBV5-1 and TRBJ2-7): KAGVTQTPRYLIKTRGQQVTLSCSPISGHRSVSWYQQTPGQGLQFLFEYFSETQRNKGNFPGRFSGRQFSNSRSEMNVSTLELGDSALYLCVSSLGDAGYEQYFGPGTRLTVT.